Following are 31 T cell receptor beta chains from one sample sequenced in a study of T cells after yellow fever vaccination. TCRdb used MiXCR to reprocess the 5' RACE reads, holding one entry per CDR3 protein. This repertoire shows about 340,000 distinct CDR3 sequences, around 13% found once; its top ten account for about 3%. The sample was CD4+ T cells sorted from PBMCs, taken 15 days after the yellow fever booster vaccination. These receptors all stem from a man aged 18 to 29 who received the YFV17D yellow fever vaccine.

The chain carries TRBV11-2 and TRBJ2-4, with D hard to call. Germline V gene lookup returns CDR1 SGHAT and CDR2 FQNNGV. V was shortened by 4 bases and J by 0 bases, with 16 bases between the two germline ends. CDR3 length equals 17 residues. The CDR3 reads CASSSLTGILAKNIQYF. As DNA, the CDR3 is TGTGCCAGCAGCTCACTAACTGGAATATTAGCCAAAAACATTCAGTACTTC.

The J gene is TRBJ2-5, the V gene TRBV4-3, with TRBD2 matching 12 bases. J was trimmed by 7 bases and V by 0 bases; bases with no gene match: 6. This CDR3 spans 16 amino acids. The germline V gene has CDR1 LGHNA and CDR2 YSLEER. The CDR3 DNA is TGCGCCAGCAGCCAAGAGCTAGCGGGGGGGAAAGCGACCCAGTACTTC. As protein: CASSQELAGGKATQYF.

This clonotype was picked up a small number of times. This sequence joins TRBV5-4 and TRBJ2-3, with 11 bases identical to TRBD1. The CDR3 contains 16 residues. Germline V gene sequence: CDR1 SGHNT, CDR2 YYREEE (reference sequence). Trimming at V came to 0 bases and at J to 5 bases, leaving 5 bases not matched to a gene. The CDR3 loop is CASSLGGQGAEDTQYF. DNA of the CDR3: TGTGCCAGCAGCTTGGGTGGACAGGGGGCGGAAGATACGCAGTATTTT. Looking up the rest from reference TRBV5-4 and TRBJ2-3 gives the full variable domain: ETGVTQSPTHLIKTRGQQVTLRCSSQSGHNTVSWYQQALGQGPQFIFQYYREEENGRGNFPPRFSGLQFPNYSSELNVNALELDDSALYLCASSLGGQGAEDTQYFGPGTRLTVL.

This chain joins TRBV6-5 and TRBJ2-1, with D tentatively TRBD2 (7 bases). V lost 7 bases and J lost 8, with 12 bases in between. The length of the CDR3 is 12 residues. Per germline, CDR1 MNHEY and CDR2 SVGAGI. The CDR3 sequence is CASTGGSDEQFF. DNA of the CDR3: TGTGCCAGCACGGGGGGCTCGGATGAGCAGTTCTTC.

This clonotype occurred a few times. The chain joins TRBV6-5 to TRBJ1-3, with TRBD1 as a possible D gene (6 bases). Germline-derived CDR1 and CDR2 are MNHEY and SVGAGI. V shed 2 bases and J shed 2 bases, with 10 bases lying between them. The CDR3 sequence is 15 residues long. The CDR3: CASSYAGAPGNTIYF. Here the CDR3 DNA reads TGTGCCAGCAGTTACGCGGGGGCCCCTGGAAACACCATATATTTT.

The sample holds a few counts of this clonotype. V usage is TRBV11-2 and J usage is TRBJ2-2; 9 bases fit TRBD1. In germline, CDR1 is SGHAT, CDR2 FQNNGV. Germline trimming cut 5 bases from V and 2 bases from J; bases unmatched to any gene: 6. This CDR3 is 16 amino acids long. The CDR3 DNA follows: TGTGCCAGCAGCCGTCGACAGGGGGAAAACACCGGGGAGCTGTTTTTT. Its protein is CASSRRQGENTGELFF.

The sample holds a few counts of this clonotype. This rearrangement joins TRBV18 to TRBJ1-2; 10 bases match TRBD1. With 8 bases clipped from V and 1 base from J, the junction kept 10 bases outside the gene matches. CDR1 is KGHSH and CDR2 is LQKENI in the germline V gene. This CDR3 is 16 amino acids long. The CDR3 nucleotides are TGTGCCAGCGCAGAGGGACAGGGGACCTTTAACTATGGCTACACCTTC. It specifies CASAEGQGTFNYGYTF.

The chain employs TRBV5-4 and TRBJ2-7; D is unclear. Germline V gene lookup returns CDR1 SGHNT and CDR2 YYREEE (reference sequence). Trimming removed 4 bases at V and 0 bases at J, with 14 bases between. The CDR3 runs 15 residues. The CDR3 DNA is TGTGCCAGCAGCCAAGGACGGACGAACTCCTACGAGCAGTACGTC. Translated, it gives CASSQGRTNSYEQYV.

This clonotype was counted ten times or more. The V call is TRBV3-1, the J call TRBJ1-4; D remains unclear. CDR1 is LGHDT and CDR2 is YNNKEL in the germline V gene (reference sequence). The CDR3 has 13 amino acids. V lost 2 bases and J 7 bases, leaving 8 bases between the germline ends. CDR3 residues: CASSQPGTEKLFF. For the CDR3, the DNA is TGTGCCAGCAGCCAACCCGGTACTGAAAAACTGTTTTTT.

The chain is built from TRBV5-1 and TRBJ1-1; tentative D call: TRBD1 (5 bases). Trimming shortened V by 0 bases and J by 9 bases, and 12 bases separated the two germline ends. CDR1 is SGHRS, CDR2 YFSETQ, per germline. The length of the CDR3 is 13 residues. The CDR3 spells CASSLATASKAFF. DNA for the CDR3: TGCGCCAGCAGCTTGGCGACAGCGAGCAAAGCTTTCTTT.

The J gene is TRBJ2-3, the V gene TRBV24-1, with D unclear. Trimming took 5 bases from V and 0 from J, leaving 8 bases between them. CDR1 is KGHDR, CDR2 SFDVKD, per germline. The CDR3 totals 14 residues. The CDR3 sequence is CATSGRLSTDTQYF. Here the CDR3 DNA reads TGTGCCACCAGTGGACGGCTTAGCACAGATACGCAGTATTTT.

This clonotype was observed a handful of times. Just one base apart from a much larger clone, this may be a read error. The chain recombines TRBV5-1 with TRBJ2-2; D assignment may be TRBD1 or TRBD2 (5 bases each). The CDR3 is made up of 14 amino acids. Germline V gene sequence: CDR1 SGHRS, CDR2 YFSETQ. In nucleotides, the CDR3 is TGCGCCAGCAGCTTGAGGGAACAGGACGGGGAGCTGATTTTT. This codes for CASSLREQDGELIF.

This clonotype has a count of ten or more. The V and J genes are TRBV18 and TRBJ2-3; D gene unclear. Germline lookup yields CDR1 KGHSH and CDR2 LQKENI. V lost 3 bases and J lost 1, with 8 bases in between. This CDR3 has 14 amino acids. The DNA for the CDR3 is TGTGCCAGCTCACCCTACCGCGGCACAGATACGCAGTATTTT. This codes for CASSPYRGTDTQYF.

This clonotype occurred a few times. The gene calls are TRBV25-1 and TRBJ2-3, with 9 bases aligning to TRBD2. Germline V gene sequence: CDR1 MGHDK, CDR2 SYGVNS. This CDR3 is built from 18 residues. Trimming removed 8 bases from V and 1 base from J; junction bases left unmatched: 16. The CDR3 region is CASSPNFGGLAGTDTQYF. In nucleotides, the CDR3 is TGTGCCAGCTCCCCTAACTTCGGGGGACTAGCAGGCACAGATACGCAGTATTTT.

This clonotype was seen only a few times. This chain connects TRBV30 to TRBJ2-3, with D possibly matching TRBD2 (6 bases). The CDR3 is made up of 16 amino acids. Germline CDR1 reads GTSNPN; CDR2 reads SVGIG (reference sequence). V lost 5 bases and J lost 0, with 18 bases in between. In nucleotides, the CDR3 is TGTGCCTGGTCGATCGGGGGTCGAACTAGCACAGATACGCAGTATTTT. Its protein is CAWSIGGRTSTDTQYF.

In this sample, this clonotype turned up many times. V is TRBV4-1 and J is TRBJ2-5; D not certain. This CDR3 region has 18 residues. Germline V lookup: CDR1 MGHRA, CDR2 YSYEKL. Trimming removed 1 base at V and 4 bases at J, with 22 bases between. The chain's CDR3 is CASSQVNLGFQKGETQYF. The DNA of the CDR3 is TGCGCCAGCAGCCAAGTCAATTTGGGGTTTCAGAAAGGAGAGACCCAGTACTTC.

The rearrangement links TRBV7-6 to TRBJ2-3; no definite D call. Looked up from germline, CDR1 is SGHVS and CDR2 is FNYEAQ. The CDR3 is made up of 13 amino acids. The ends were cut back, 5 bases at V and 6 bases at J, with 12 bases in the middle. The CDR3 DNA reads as TGTGCCAGCAGCCCTACCGGGCGGGATACGCAGTATTTT. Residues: CASSPTGRDTQYF.

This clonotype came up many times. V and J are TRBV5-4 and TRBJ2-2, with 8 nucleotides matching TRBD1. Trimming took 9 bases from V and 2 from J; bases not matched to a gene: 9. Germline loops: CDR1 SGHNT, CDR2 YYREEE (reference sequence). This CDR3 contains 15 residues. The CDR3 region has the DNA TGTGCCACCGGGCGTGGACAGGGTAACACCGGGGAGCTGTTTTTT. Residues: CATGRGQGNTGELFF.

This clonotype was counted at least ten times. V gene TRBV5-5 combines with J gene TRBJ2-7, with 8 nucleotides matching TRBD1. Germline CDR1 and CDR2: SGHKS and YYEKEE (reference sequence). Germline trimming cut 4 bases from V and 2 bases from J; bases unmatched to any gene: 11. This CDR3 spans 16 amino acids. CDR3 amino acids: CASSRTGQGPPYEQYV. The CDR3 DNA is TGTGCCAGCAGCCGCACCGGACAGGGCCCTCCCTACGAGCAGTACGTC.

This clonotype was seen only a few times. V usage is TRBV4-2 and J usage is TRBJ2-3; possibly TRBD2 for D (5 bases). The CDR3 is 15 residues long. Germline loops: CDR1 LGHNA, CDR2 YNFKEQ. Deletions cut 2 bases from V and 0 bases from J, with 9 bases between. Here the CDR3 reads CASSQRADSTDTQYF. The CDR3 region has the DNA TGTGCCAGCAGCCAAAGAGCGGACAGCACAGATACGCAGTATTTT.

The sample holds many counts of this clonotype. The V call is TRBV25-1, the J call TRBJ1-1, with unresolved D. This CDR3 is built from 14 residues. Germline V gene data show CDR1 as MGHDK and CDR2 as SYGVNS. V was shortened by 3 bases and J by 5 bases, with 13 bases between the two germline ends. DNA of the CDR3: TGTGCCAGCAGTGATCGCAGCGAATGGACTGAAGCTTTCTTT. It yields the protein CASSDRSEWTEAFF.

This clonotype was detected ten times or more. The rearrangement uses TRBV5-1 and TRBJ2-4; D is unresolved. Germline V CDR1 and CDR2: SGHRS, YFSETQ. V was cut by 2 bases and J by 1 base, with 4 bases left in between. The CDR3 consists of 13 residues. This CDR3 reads CASSFFAKNIQYF. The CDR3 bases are TGCGCCAGCAGCTTCTTTGCCAAAAACATTCAGTACTTC.

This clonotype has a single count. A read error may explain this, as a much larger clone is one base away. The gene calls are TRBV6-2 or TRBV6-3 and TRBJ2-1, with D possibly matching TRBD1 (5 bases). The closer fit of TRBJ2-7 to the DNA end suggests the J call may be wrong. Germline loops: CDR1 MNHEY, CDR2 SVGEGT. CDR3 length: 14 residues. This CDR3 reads CASSSIAQGNEQYF. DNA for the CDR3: TGTGCCAGCAGCTCCATTGCCCAGGGAAATGAGCAGTACTTC.

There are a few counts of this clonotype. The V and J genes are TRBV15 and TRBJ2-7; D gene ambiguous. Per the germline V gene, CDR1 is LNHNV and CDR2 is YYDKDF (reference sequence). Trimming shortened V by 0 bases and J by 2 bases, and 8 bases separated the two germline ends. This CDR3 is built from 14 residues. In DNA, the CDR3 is TGTGCCACCAGCAGAGATGTCGGTACCTACGAGCAGTACGTC. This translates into CATSRDVGTYEQYV.

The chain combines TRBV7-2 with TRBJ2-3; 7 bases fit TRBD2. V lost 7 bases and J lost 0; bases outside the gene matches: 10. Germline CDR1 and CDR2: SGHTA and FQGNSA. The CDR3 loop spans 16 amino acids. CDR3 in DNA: TGTGCCAGCACCCGGAAGCGGGGCGTCAGCACAGATACGCAGTATTTT. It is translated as CASTRKRGVSTDTQYF.

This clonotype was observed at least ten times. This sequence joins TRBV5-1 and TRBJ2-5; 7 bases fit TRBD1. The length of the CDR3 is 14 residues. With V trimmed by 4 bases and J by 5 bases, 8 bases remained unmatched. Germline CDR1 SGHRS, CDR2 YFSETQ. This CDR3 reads CASSPTGDAETQYF. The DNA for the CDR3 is TGCGCCAGCAGCCCAACAGGGGACGCGGAGACCCAGTACTTC.

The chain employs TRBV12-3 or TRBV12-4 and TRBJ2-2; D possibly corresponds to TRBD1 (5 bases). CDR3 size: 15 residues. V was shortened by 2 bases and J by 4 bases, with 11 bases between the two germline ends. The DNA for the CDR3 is TGTGCCAGCAGTTTACGACAGCTAGGCACCGGGGAGCTGTTTTTT. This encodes CASSLRQLGTGELFF.

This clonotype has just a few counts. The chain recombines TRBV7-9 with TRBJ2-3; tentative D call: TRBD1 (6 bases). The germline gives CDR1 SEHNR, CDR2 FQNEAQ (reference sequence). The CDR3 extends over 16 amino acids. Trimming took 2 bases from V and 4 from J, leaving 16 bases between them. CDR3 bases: TGTGCCAGCAGCTTATCGGGACAAAGCTCAGCAGATACGCAGTATTTT. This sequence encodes CASSLSGQSSADTQYF.

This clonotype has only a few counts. CDR3 bases: TGTGCCAGCAGTTCTTGGTTTAAGGACACTGAAGCTTTCTTT. This codes for CASSSWFKDTEAFF. V is TRBV12-3 or TRBV12-4 and J is TRBJ1-1; D not resolved. V was shortened by 4 bases and J by 3 bases, with 12 bases between the two germline ends. This CDR3 is 14 amino acids long.

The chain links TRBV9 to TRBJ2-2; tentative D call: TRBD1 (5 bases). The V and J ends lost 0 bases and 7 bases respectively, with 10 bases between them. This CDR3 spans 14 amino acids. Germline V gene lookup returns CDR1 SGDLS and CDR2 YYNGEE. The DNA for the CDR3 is TGTGCCAGCAGCGTAGATTCAGGGAACGGGGAGCTGTTTTTT. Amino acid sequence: CASSVDSGNGELFF.

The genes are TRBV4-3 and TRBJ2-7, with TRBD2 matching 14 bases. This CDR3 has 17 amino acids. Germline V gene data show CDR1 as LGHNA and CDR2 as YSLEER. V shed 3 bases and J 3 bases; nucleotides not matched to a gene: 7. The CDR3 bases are TGCGCCAGCAGCCACGGCCTTGGGACTAGCGGGAGCTACGAGCAGTACTTC. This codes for CASSHGLGTSGSYEQYF.